A single sample is the source of the 28 T cell receptor beta chains below, sequenced in a study of cytomegalovirus exposure and HLA in healthy donors. The PCR was carried out with 60 Vbeta primers and 13 Jbeta primers. Clones were read by immunoSEQ multiplex PCR, and TCRdb kept only the in-frame ones, dropping some. The sample has some 76,000 clones; more than 75% are singletons. Specimen: PBMCs. The receptors were sampled from a male donor in good health and CMV-seropositive.

The chain carries TRBV27 and TRBJ2-5, with D tentatively TRBD2 (5 bases). V was cut by 4 bases and J by 5 bases, with 17 bases left in between. The CDR3 length is 15 residues. Germline CDR1 reads MNHEY; CDR2 reads SMNVEV (reference sequence). The CDR3 region has the DNA TGTGCCAGCAGTTCCGGACTTCTCAGAGGGGAGACCCAGTACTTC. This translates into CASSSGLLRGETQYF.

The rearrangement links TRBV10-3 to TRBJ2-2, with 8 bases identical to TRBD1. The CDR3 is 16 residues long. CDR1 is ENHRY and CDR2 is SYGVKD in the germline V gene. V was pared by 3 bases and J by 5 bases, with 8 bases of the junction left unmatched. CDR3: CAISDKPGGGTGELFF. CDR3 sequence (DNA): TGTGCCATCAGTGATAAACCAGGGGGCGGGACCGGGGAGCTGTTTTTT.

The rearrangement joins TRBV25-1 to TRBJ2-5; possibly TRBD2 for D (6 bases). Germline assignment: CDR1 MGHDK and CDR2 SYGVNS. CDR3 size: 15 residues. V was pared by 3 bases and J by 1 base, with 12 bases between. The CDR3 here is CASSDRGRVQETQYF. In DNA, the CDR3 is TGTGCCAGCAGTGATCGGGGGAGAGTCCAAGAGACCCAGTACTTC.

This chain connects TRBV10-1 to TRBJ2-4; D remains ambiguous. CDR3 length: 13 amino acids. Between the trimmed V and J ends, which lost 2 bases and 12 bases, there was a span of 14 bases. Germline V gives CDR1 WNHNN, CDR2 SYGVQD (reference sequence). Here the CDR3 reads CASSEEVLGSQYF. The DNA of the CDR3 is TGCGCCAGCAGTGAGGAGGTTCTTGGGTCTCAGTACTTC.

J is TRBJ2-3 and V is TRBV7-3; 8 bases are a match to TRBD2. The CDR3 totals 17 residues. Trimming removed 3 bases from V and 4 bases from J; junction bases left unmatched: 12. The germline V gene encodes CDR1 SGHTA and CDR2 FQGTGA. CDR3 region: CASSLFGAGGRSDTQYF. DNA of the CDR3: TGTGCCAGCAGCTTGTTCGGGGCGGGGGGACGGTCAGATACGCAGTATTTT.

This chain joins TRBV19 and TRBJ2-2; 7 bases map to TRBD2. J gave up 4 bases and V 4 bases, and 6 bases lay outside the gene matches. The germline V gene encodes CDR1 LNHDA and CDR2 SQIVND (reference sequence). This CDR3 is built from 15 residues. The DNA of the CDR3 is TGTGCCAGTAGTACCCCCAGGGAGGGCACCGGGGAGCTGTTTTTT. This translates into CASSTPREGTGELFF.

The V and J genes are TRBV7-8 and TRBJ2-5, with TRBD1 matching over 10 bases. The V and J ends lost 6 bases and 4 bases, in that order; junction bases with no gene match: 11. The CDR3 spans 16 residues. Germline lookup yields CDR1 SGHVS and CDR2 FQNEAQ. CDR3 sequence reads: CASSPTGTGAGETQYF. In DNA form, the CDR3 reads TGTGCCAGCAGTCCGACCGGGACAGGGGCGGGAGAGACCCAGTACTTC.

The gene calls are TRBV6-5 and TRBJ2-7; 7 nucleotides agree with TRBD2. This CDR3 contains 15 residues. The ends lost 2 bases at V and 3 bases at J; junction bases unmatched: 7. The germline V gene has CDR1 MNHEY and CDR2 SVGAGI. This CDR3 reads CASSYARERGYEQYF. CDR3 nucleotides: TGTGCCAGCAGTTACGCTCGGGAGCGGGGCTACGAGCAGTACTTC.

This chain joins TRBV6-4 and TRBJ2-3, with 10 bases aligning to TRBD2. Germline V gene sequence: CDR1 MRHNA, CDR2 SNTAGT. There are 15 residues in the CDR3. After removal of 4 bases from V and 6 bases from J, the junction contained 7 bases not matched to a gene. In DNA form, the CDR3 reads TGTGCCAGCAGTGGGACTAGCGGTAACCGCGATACGCAGTATTTT. The encoded protein is CASSGTSGNRDTQYF.

The CDR3: CASSPRVSERYEQYF. The CDR3 nucleotides read TGTGCCAGCTCACCCCGAGTGTCCGAGCGATACGAGCAGTACTTC. This rearrangement joins TRBV18 to TRBJ2-7; D not resolved. CDR3 length: 15 residues. CDR1 and CDR2 from the germline V gene are KGHSH and LQKENI. V lost 3 bases and J 4 bases, leaving 16 bases between the germline ends.

This chain joins TRBV6-5 and TRBJ2-1; 11 positions match TRBD2. V lost 2 bases to trimming and J lost 8 bases; unmatched junction nucleotides: 8. The CDR3 covers 16 residues. The germline gives CDR1 MNHEY, CDR2 SVGAGI. The CDR3 loop reads CASSYRASGRFYEQFF. The CDR3 nucleotides are TGTGCCAGCAGTTACAGGGCTAGCGGGAGGTTCTATGAGCAGTTCTTC.

The chain links TRBV28 to TRBJ1-6, with 8 positions matching TRBD1. The ends lost 4 bases at V and 14 bases at J; junction bases unmatched: 13. CDR3 length: 15 amino acids. Germline V gene sequence: CDR1 MDHEN, CDR2 SYDVKM. For the CDR3, the DNA is TGTGCCAGCAGTTCCTTCACCGGACAGGGTCGGACCCTCCACTTT. It is translated as CASSSFTGQGRTLHF.

This clone has more than one count but fewer than ten. V gene TRBV19 combines with J gene TRBJ1-5, with D hard to call. Germline-derived CDR1 and CDR2 are LNHDA and SQIVND (reference sequence). Trimming took off 3 bases at V and 6 bases at J, with 3 bases between the two ends. The CDR3 runs 11 residues. The CDR3 nucleotides read TGTGCCAGTAGTATCGGTCAGCCCCAGCATTTT. It is translated as CASSIGQPQHF.

V gene TRBV9 combines with J gene TRBJ2-1; 7 bases are a match to TRBD2. Germline-derived CDR1 and CDR2 are SGDLS and YYNGEE. With 0 bases clipped from V and 0 bases from J, the junction kept 3 bases outside the gene matches. The CDR3 runs 16 residues. CDR3 DNA: TGTGCCAGCAGCGTAGGGGGGGGGAGCTCCTACAATGAGCAGTTCTTC. The encoded protein is CASSVGGGSSYNEQFF.

This chain connects TRBV5-1 to TRBJ2-3; perhaps TRBD2 as D (6 bases). Germline assignment: CDR1 SGHRS and CDR2 YFSETQ. The CDR3 length is 17 residues. V was trimmed by 6 bases and J by 1 base, leaving 21 bases between them. The CDR3 sequence: CASTKSGGSAGTDTQYF. The CDR3 coding sequence is TGCGCCAGCACCAAATCCGGGGGTTCAGCAGGCACAGATACGCAGTATTTT.

The chain employs TRBV27 and TRBJ1-1; D ambiguous. This CDR3 is 12 amino acids long. Germline CDR1 and CDR2: MNHEY and SMNVEV (reference sequence). Trimming shortened V by 6 bases and J by 10 bases, and 15 bases separated the two germline ends. CDR3 sequence: CASRPPGGRAFF. In DNA, the CDR3 is TGTGCCAGCAGACCTCCGGGAGGACGAGCTTTCTTT.

The CDR3 sequence: CASSLKLAGPSTDTQYF. The CDR3 DNA sequence: TGTGCCAGCAGCTTGAAGTTAGCGGGTCCTAGCACAGATACGCAGTATTTT. This chain joins TRBV5-4 and TRBJ2-3, with 7 bases lining up with TRBD2. CDR3 size: 17 residues. Germline V lookup: CDR1 SGHNT, CDR2 YYREEE (reference sequence). Trimming cost V 1 base and J 0 bases; bases outside gene matches: 8.

This clone was counted between two and nine times. The chain has TRBV4-3 and TRBJ2-3; TRBD2 might be the D (5 bases). The ends were cut back, 2 bases at V and 6 bases at J, with 15 bases in the middle. Germline V lookup: CDR1 LGHNA, CDR2 YSLEER. The CDR3 is made up of 15 amino acids. The CDR3 DNA sequence: TGCGCCAGCAGCCAAACTAGGGCCTCGGCGGATACGCAGTATTTT. Encoded protein: CASSQTRASADTQYF.

The V and J genes are TRBV30 and TRBJ1-5; D is undetermined. The CDR3 is 14 amino acids. V lost 2 bases, J lost 6 bases, and 14 bases lay in between. Germline loops: CDR1 GTSNPN, CDR2 SVGIG (reference sequence). In DNA, the CDR3 is TGTGCCTGGAGTTCGGCAGGTCGTGGTCAGCCCCAGCATTTT. Translated: CAWSSAGRGQPQHF.

The chain links TRBV5-5 to TRBJ2-5, with TRBD1 identical over 7 bases. Judging by the DNA end, TRBJ2-7 fits better; the J call may be wrong. Germline assignment: CDR1 SGHKS and CDR2 YYEKEE (reference sequence). The CDR3 has 13 residues. The CDR3 sequence is CASSLTDRPEQYF. DNA for the CDR3: TGTGCCAGCAGCCTTACGGACAGGCCCGAGCAGTACTTC.

The V and J genes are TRBV2 and TRBJ2-2; TRBD1 is a possible D gene (6 bases). The V gene's germline CDR1 is SNHLY and CDR2 FYNNEI. CDR3 length: 13 residues. V was trimmed by 8 bases and J by 0 bases, leaving 7 bases between them. The CDR3: CASGQSNTGELFF. CDR3 DNA: TGTGCCAGCGGACAGTCGAACACCGGGGAGCTGTTTTTT.

V usage is TRBV6-5 and J usage is TRBJ2-7, with 9 bases aligning to TRBD2. The germline CDR1 and CDR2 sequences are MNHEY and SVGAGI. V was pared by 6 bases and J by 2 bases, with 5 bases of the junction left unmatched. The CDR3 runs to 14 residues. CDR3 amino acids: CASRGSGGAYEQYF. The DNA of the CDR3 is TGTGCCAGCAGAGGTAGCGGGGGAGCCTACGAGCAGTACTTC.

This sequence joins TRBV7-2 and TRBJ1-2; 10 bases agree with TRBD1. This CDR3 spans 14 amino acids. Unmatched junction bases numbered 2, after V lost 1 base and J lost 6 bases. Looked up from germline, CDR1 is SGHTA and CDR2 is FQGNSA. CDR3 residues: CASSLGQGANGYTF. DNA for the CDR3: TGTGCCAGCAGCTTAGGACAGGGGGCAAATGGCTACACCTTC.

This clone was observed a few times. The rearrangement uses TRBV14 and TRBJ1-2; 7 nucleotides match TRBD1. J lost 4 bases, V lost 0 bases, and 8 bases had no gene match. Germline CDR1 reads SGHDN; CDR2 reads FVKESK. The CDR3 loop spans 16 amino acids. CDR3 sequence reads: CASSQDKTGTSYGYTF. As DNA, the CDR3 is TGTGCCAGCAGCCAAGACAAGACAGGGACGAGCTATGGCTACACCTTC.

The CDR3 loop reads CASSSWTGDPYEQYF. The CDR3 DNA reads as TGTGCCAGCAGCTCTTGGACAGGGGACCCCTACGAGCAGTACTTC. The chain carries TRBV11-2 and TRBJ2-7; 9 bases are shared with TRBD1. With 4 bases clipped from V and 2 bases from J, the junction kept 6 bases outside the gene matches. The CDR3 loop spans 15 amino acids. The germline V gene has CDR1 SGHAT and CDR2 FQNNGV.

The chain couples TRBV4-1 to TRBJ2-1; the match to TRBD1 covers 9 bases. The V and J ends lost 3 bases and 8 bases, in that order; junction bases with no gene match: 2. This CDR3 is 13 amino acids long. Germline CDR1 and CDR2: MGHRA and YSYEKL. Here the CDR3 DNA reads TGCGCCAGCAGCCAGAGGGACAGGGATGAGCAGTTCTTC. It codes for CASSQRDRDEQFF.

The chain couples TRBV5-8 to TRBJ2-7, with 7 positions matching TRBD2. CDR1 and CDR2 (germline): SGHTS, YDEGEE. The CDR3 has 15 residues. V lost 4 bases to trimming and J lost 4 bases; unmatched junction nucleotides: 11. The CDR3 is CASSPITRLAYEQYF. The CDR3, as DNA: TGTGCCAGCAGCCCAATCACGAGACTAGCTTACGAGCAGTACTTC.

The chain combines TRBV28 with TRBJ1-2, with 12 bases fitting TRBD1. The ends lost 4 bases at V and 2 bases at J; junction bases unmatched: 8. This CDR3 spans 17 amino acids. Germline V CDR1 and CDR2: MDHEN, SYDVKM. In DNA, the CDR3 is TGTGCCAGCAGTTCACCGGGACAGGGGGCCCTCAACTATGGCTACACCTTC. Its translation: CASSSPGQGALNYGYTF.